A selection of T cell receptor beta chains follows, all from one sample in a study of response to subunit inactivated influenza vaccine. TCRdb re-derived calls from the RT-PCR reads in MiXCR, one entry per CDR3 protein. Of approximately 500,000 distinct CDR3 sequences detected, roughly 13% appear once; the ten largest clones hold around 12%. The sequenced sample was PBMCs from blood, obtained more than 35 days after vaccination. These receptors were collected from a man aged 45-60 years who received an inactivated influenza vaccine. Both conserved end residues are part of each CDR3. The D gene is left open where the match is weak. A row's size may be missing; if present it is once, few, many or a size class.

D	size	V	J	DNA	CDR3
TRBD2	-	TRBV6-2/TRBV6-3	TRBJ2-4	TGTGCCAGCAGACTGAGGTCGGGGAGGGGAGACATTCAGTACTTC	CASRLRSGRGDIQYF
-	few	TRBV7-2	TRBJ2-5	TGTGCCAGCAGCGGGAGGCAGGGGCAAGAGACCCAGTACTTC	CASSGRQGQETQYF
TRBD2	many	TRBV10-1	TRBJ2-3	TGCGCCAGCAGTGAGTGGCGGGGGGGACCAGATACGCAGTATTTT	CASSEWRGGPDTQYF
-	-	TRBV24-1	TRBJ2-3	TGTGCCACCAGTGATTCGCCAGGGTATAGGGATACGCAGTATTTT	CATSDSPGYRDTQYF
-	-	TRBV12-3/TRBV12-4	TRBJ2-5	TGTGCCAGCAGTTTACGGTCTAGACCCGAGACCCAGTACTTC	CASSLRSRPETQYF
TRBD1	-	TRBV28	TRBJ2-3	TGTGCCAGCAGTCCCATGACTCCGGGACAGGGTCCATATACGCAGTATTTT	CASSPMTPGQGPYTQYF
TRBD2	-	TRBV4-2	TRBJ2-1	TGTGCCAGCAGCCAAGATCCCGCTAGCGGGGGTGGGTGGAATGAGCAGTTCTTC	CASSQDPASGGGWNEQFF
TRBD2	few	TRBV20-1	TRBJ2-1	TGCAGTGCTACAACGGTAGCGGGGGTTAGCTCCTACAATGAGCAGTTCTTC	CSATTVAGVSSYNEQFF
TRBD2	few	TRBV4-1	TRBJ2-1	TGCGCCAGCAGCCAAGCCCCAGCGGGGGGGGCTGTTGGTAATGAGCAGTTCTTC	CASSQAPAGGAVGNEQFF
-	many	TRBV20-1	TRBJ2-3	TGCAGTGCCCCCATCTTTCGGGCAGATACGCAGTATTTT	CSAPIFRADTQYF
TRBD2	many	TRBV12-3/TRBV12-4	TRBJ2-7	TGTGCCAGCAGTTTGGAGCGGGGCTTAACCTACGAGCAGTACTTC	CASSLERGLTYEQYF
TRBD2	many	TRBV11-1	TRBJ2-1	TGTGCCAGCAGCGGAGTGGGACTAGCGGGATACTATCTCAACAATGAGCAGTTCTTC	CASSGVGLAGYYLNNEQFF
TRBD2	few	TRBV20-1	TRBJ2-7	TGCAGTGCTAGAGTTTCGCCGGGGGGTGACGACTACGAGCAGTACTTC	CSARVSPGGDDYEQYF
-	-	TRBV20-1	TRBJ2-1	TGCAGTGCTAGAGTTCTTGGGCAACCCTACAATGAGCAGTTCTTC	CSARVLGQPYNEQFF
-	-	TRBV9	TRBJ1-1	TGTGCCAGCAGCGTAGAAGACAGTGGCCACACTGAAGCTTTCTTT	CASSVEDSGHTEAFF
-	few	TRBV11-2	TRBJ2-4	TGTGCCAGCAGCTTAGAAGGGGCTCTGGTAGCCAAAAACATTCAGTACTTC	CASSLEGALVAKNIQYF
TRBD2	-	TRBV7-2	TRBJ2-7	TGTGCCAGCAGCGAAACTAGCGGGGGGCCCTACGAGCAGTACTTC	CASSETSGGPYEQYF
TRBD2	few	TRBV20-1	TRBJ2-7	TGCAGTGCTAGCACCGGACTAGCGGGAGTCCGCGAGCAGTACTTC	CSASTGLAGVREQYF
-	-	TRBV5-6	TRBJ2-5	TGTGCCAGCAGCTTGGGTGGGCGCCCTGGAGAGACCCAGTACTTC	CASSLGGRPGETQYF
-	-	TRBV12-3/TRBV12-4	TRBJ2-3	TGTGCCAGCAGTAGGACTCGCGAGTCAGATACGCAGTATTTT	CASSRTRESDTQYF
-	-	TRBV20-1	TRBJ1-2	TGCAGTGCTAGAGATTCGGACCAGGGCTACACCTTC	CSARDSDQGYTF
-	many	TRBV12-3/TRBV12-4	TRBJ2-1	TGTGCCAGCAGTTTGGGGCAGGGAAGGGATGAGCAGTTCTTC	CASSLGQGRDEQFF
-	many	TRBV10-3	TRBJ2-6	TGTGCCATCAGTGAGCCTCGGGGCTTAAGCTCTGGGGCCAACGTCCTGACTTTC	CAISEPRGLSSGANVLTF
TRBD1	few	TRBV12-3/TRBV12-4	TRBJ2-3	TGTGCCAGCATCAGAGGCCCCGGGACAGGGACAGATACGCAGTATTTT	CASIRGPGTGTDTQYF
TRBD2	-	TRBV6-2/TRBV6-3	TRBJ2-3	TGTGCCAGCAACTACGGACTAGCGGAGACAGATACGCAGTATTTT	CASNYGLAETDTQYF
TRBD1	many	TRBV7-8	TRBJ2-5	TGTGCCAGCAGCTTACAGGGGGCGGCGGAGACCCAGTACTTC	CASSLQGAAETQYF
-	many	TRBV29-1	TRBJ1-2	TGCAGCGTTGGAGATCGTATCAATGGCTACACCTTC	CSVGDRINGYTF
TRBD2	many	TRBV6-1	TRBJ2-1	TGTGCCAGCAGACAAGCTAGCGGGAGTTTCAATGAGCAGTTCTTC	CASRQASGSFNEQFF
-	many	TRBV12-3/TRBV12-4	TRBJ2-1	TGTGCCAGCAGTTCCGGACGAAGCTCCTACAATGAGCAGTTCTTC	CASSSGRSSYNEQFF
-	many	TRBV11-2	TRBJ2-1	TGTGCCAGCAGCCTGACAACGGGGTACAATGAGCAGTTCTTC	CASSLTTGYNEQFF
-	many	TRBV12-3/TRBV12-4	TRBJ1-4	TGTGCCAGCAGTTTGCATCAGGGTACGGGAAAACTGTTTTTT	CASSLHQGTGKLFF
-	few	TRBV24-1	TRBJ2-4	TGTGCCACCAGTGATTCAGGCGGGGTAAACATTCAGTACTTC	CATSDSGGVNIQYF
TRBD2	-	TRBV5-5	TRBJ2-3	TGTGCCAGCAGTCGCGGACTAGGTGGGACTTCCACAGATACGCAGTATTTT	CASSRGLGGTSTDTQYF
-	-	TRBV3-1	TRBJ2-5	TGTGCCAGCAGCCAAGGACTAGTGGAAGAGACCCAGTACTTC	CASSQGLVEETQYF
TRBD2	few	TRBV4-1	TRBJ2-1	TGCGCCAGCAGCCAAGCGGGGGGGCCGGGCAATGAGCAGTTCTTC	CASSQAGGPGNEQFF
-	few	TRBV15	TRBJ2-7	TGTGCCACCAGCAGAGAAGGCAGAACCTACGAGCAGTACTTC	CATSREGRTYEQYF
TRBD2	many	TRBV29-1	TRBJ2-7	TGCAGCGTTGTAACCCAGCTAGCGGGAGGGTCCTACGAGCAGTACTTC	CSVVTQLAGGSYEQYF
-	-	TRBV20-1	TRBJ2-3	TGCAGTGCTAGCGCGGGCAGATACACAGATACGCAGTATTTT	CSASAGRYTDTQYF
-	many	TRBV20-1	TRBJ1-3	TGCAGTGTCAGCGGAGTCTCTGGAAACACCATATATTTT	CSVSGVSGNTIYF
TRBD2	-	TRBV4-2	TRBJ2-1	TGTGCCAGCAGCCAAGATAGGGGACTAGCGAACAATGAGCAGTTCTTC	CASSQDRGLANNEQFF
-	-	TRBV20-1	TRBJ2-3	TGCAGTGCCGCCAGGACAACTCCTAGCACAGATACGCAGTATTTT	CSAARTTPSTDTQYF
-	-	TRBV29-1	TRBJ2-5	TGCAGCGTTGGAATAGGAGGGGGGGAGACCCAGTACTTC	CSVGIGGGETQYF
-	few	TRBV29-1	TRBJ2-3	TGCAGCGCTCATGAAGGGCCTAGCACAGATACGCAGTATTTT	CSAHEGPSTDTQYF
-	few	TRBV5-6	TRBJ2-3	TGTGCCAGCAGCTTAAGAAGGGCGTACCGAGATACGCAGTATTTT	CASSLRRAYRDTQYF